A selection of T cell receptor beta chains follows, all from one sample in a study of ipilimumab plus nivolumab after autologous stem cell transplantation. Clones were sequenced by immunoSEQ multiplex PCR, and TCRdb holds only the in-frame ones, with some missing. The sample yields about 9,800 clones, more than 60% seen once. The material sequenced was PBMCs, taken in a trial of ipilimumab plus nivolumab as post-transplant consolidation. The receptor set was obtained from a female donor with multiple myeloma. CDR3s include the opening cysteine and the closing phenylalanine or tryptophan. The D gene is left open where the match is weak. Clone sizes are given selectively: once, few, many, or a class where the clone is expanded.

D	size	V	J	CDR3	DNA
NA	large	TRBV28	TRBJ1-3	CASTPRTDHVSGNTIYF	TGTGCCAGCACCCCCCGGACAGACCATGTCTCTGGAAACACCATATATTTT
TRBD1	NA	TRBV7-9	TRBJ2-1	CASSLPGQGLYNEQFF	TGTGCCAGCAGCTTACCCGGACAGGGGCTTTACAATGAGCAGTTCTTC
TRBD1	NA	TRBV27	TRBJ2-1	CASRRQGSYNEQFF	TGTGCCAGCAGGAGACAGGGGTCCTACAATGAGCAGTTCTTC
NA	NA	TRBV2	TRBJ1-1	CASSERGGLNTEAFF	TGTGCCAGCAGTGAACGAGGCGGCTTGAACACTGAAGCTTTCTTT
NA	medium-sized	TRBV7-2	TRBJ2-2	CASNLGPTGELFF	TGTGCCAGCAACCTAGGCCCCACCGGGGAGCTGTTTTTT
TRBD2	NA	TRBV30	TRBJ2-5	CASLPYGTITGETQYF	TGTGCCTCTTTACCCTACGGGACTATCACCGGAGAGACCCAGTACTTC
TRBD1	NA	TRBV29-1	TRBJ2-7	CSVVGQGVPYEQYF	TGCAGCGTTGTAGGACAGGGGGTTCCCTACGAGCAGTACTTC
NA	NA	TRBV10-2	TRBJ2-7	CASGREELYEQYF	TGCGCCAGCGGGAGAGAGGAGCTCTACGAGCAGTACTTC
NA	few	TRBV19	TRBJ1-2	CASTPEAIKNGYTF	TGTGCCAGTACTCCAGAGGCGATTAAAAATGGCTACACCTTC
TRBD2	NA	TRBV29-1	TRBJ2-7	CSVGTSGFGEQYF	TGCAGCGTTGGAACTAGCGGGTTTGGCGAGCAGTACTTC
TRBD1	NA	TRBV6-1	TRBJ1-4	CASSEIPGQGEEKLFF	TGTGCCAGCAGTGAGATTCCGGGACAGGGGGAAGAAAAACTGTTTTTT
NA	NA	TRBV7-3	TRBJ2-1	CASSVIVGPYNEQFF	TGTGCCAGCAGCGTGATAGTGGGGCCCTACAATGAGCAGTTCTTC
NA	once	TRBV5-8	TRBJ1-2	CASSSEQGPYGYTF	TGTGCCAGCAGCTCTGAACAGGGTCCCTATGGCTACACCTTC
NA	NA	TRBV5-4	TRBJ1-4	CASSLVGRQSNEKLFF	TGTGCCAGCAGCTTGGTGGGACGGCAGAGTAATGAAAAACTGTTTTTT
TRBD1	NA	TRBV5-1	TRBJ1-1	CASSPETGGGAEAFF	TGCGCCAGCAGCCCGGAGACAGGGGGGGGCGCTGAAGCTTTCTTT
NA	NA	TRBV19	TRBJ2-7	CATRVGGGGPYEQYF	TGTGCCACCCGCGTAGGTGGAGGAGGGCCCTACGAGCAGTACTTC
TRBD1	NA	TRBV7-3	TRBJ2-3	CASSLTQGTDTQYF	TGTGCCAGCAGCCTCACACAGGGGACAGATACGCAGTATTTT
NA	NA	TRBV6-5	TRBJ2-7	CASSYLIRAPYEQYF	TGTGCCAGCAGTTACTTAATCAGGGCCCCCTACGAGCAGTACTTC
TRBD1	NA	TRBV5-4	TRBJ2-2	CASSSGTGETGELFF	TGTGCCAGCAGTTCCGGGACAGGGGAAACCGGGGAGCTGTTTTTT
TRBD2	NA	TRBV7-6	TRBJ2-7	CASSLVVTGRVGEQYF	TGTGCCAGCAGCTTAGTTGTGACCGGGAGGGTGGGCGAGCAGTACTTC
NA	few	TRBV29-1	TRBJ2-3	CSGRGDTQYF	TGCAGCGGAAGGGGGGATACGCAGTATTTT
TRBD1	NA	TRBV5-4	TRBJ2-7	CASSRGTGSYEQYF	TGTGCCAGCAGCCGCGGGACAGGGTCCTACGAGCAGTACTTC
TRBD2	few	TRBV11-2	TRBJ2-3	CASSPGTSGRLSADTQYF	TGTGCCAGCAGCCCCGGGACTAGCGGGAGGCTTAGCGCAGATACGCAGTATTTT
NA	NA	TRBV7-3	TRBJ2-7	CASSMTESFHEQYF	TGTGCCAGCAGCATGACAGAAAGCTTCCACGAGCAGTACTTC
NA	NA	TRBV29-1	TRBJ1-1	CSGSLSDNTEAFF	TGCAGCGGCTCCCTCAGTGATAACACTGAAGCTTTCTTT
TRBD2	NA	TRBV7-8	TRBJ2-7	CASSLSGTSYEQYF	TGTGCCAGCAGCTTAAGCGGGACTTCCTACGAGCAGTACTTC
NA	NA	TRBV11-2	TRBJ2-7	CASSRDRSTSYEQYF	TGTGCCAGCAGCCGCGACAGATCCACCTCCTACGAGCAGTACTTC
NA	NA	TRBV6-5	TRBJ1-2	CASSYSNSVNGYTF	TGTGCCAGCAGTTACTCGAATTCGGTGAATGGCTACACCTTC
TRBD1	NA	TRBV28	TRBJ1-2	CACGARDRYYGYTF	TGTGCCTGCGGGGCTCGGGACAGATACTATGGCTACACCTTC
NA	NA	TRBV10-3	TRBJ2-5	CAIRKDLNQETQYF	TGTGCCATCAGAAAGGACCTAAACCAAGAGACCCAGTACTTC
NA	once	TRBV11-2	TRBJ1-2	CASSLLGGYGYTF	TGTGCCAGCAGCTTACTGGGCGGCTATGGCTACACCTTC
TRBD1	NA	TRBV27	TRBJ2-7	CASSLLGTGRGTVYEQYF	TGTGCCAGCAGTTTATTGGGAACCGGCAGGGGGACCGTTTACGAGCAGTACTTC
TRBD1	NA	TRBV10-3	TRBJ2-1	CAISVQGYNEQFF	TGTGCCATCAGTGTACAGGGGTACAATGAGCAGTTCTTC
NA	NA	TRBV7-2	TRBJ1-2	CASSPGPGEFGYTF	TGTGCCAGCAGCCCGGGACCTGGAGAATTCGGCTACACCTTC
NA	medium-sized	TRBV7-2	TRBJ1-1	CASSSHGAFTSTEAFF	TGTGCCAGCAGCTCACACGGGGCCTTTACGAGCACTGAAGCTTTCTTT
NA	NA	TRBV5-4	TRBJ1-2	CASSLAGGGGYTF	TGTGCCAGCAGCTTGGCTGGAGGGGGAGGCTACACCTTC
TRBD1	NA	TRBV9	TRBJ1-1	CASSVGASGQQNTEAFF	TGTGCCAGCAGCGTAGGGGCTTCGGGACAGCAGAACACTGAAGCTTTCTTT
TRBD1	few	TRBV29-1	TRBJ2-3	CSVGQGGDTQYF	TGCAGCGTAGGACAGGGTGGAGATACGCAGTATTTT
NA	NA	TRBV6-1	TRBJ1-6	CASRELDNGISPLHF	TGTGCCAGCAGAGAATTAGACAACGGGATTTCACCCCTCCACTTT
NA	NA	TRBV6-5	TRBJ2-7	CASSYSDGAGEQYF	TGTGCCAGCAGTTACTCTGACGGGGCCGGGGAGCAGTACTTC
NA	once	TRBV4-3	TRBJ2-3	CASSQVSFSTDTQYF	TGCGCCAGCAGCCAAGTTAGTTTCTCCACAGATACGCAGTATTTT
NA	NA	TRBV6-6	TRBJ1-5	CASSYRPGLVDQPQHF	TGTGCCAGCAGTTACCGTCCGGGGCTCGTAGACCAGCCCCAGCATTTT
TRBD1	NA	TRBV5-1	TRBJ1-1	CASSPRTGEVWSGAFF	TGCGCCAGCAGCCCGAGGACAGGGGAGGTGTGGAGTGGGGCTTTCTTT